This passage covers 4 T cell receptor beta chains from one sample sequenced in a study of T cell responses to AZD1222 COVID-19 vaccine. The method was immunoSEQ multiplex PCR; TCRdb's version includes in-frame clones alone and lacks a portion of them. The sample comprises about 110,000 clones, about 91% of which are singletons, and approximately 5.4% rests with the top ten. Sample: peripheral blood, taken on day 0 of AZD1222 vaccination. These receptors all stem from an adult in good health.

This rearrangement joins TRBV12-3 or TRBV12-4 to TRBJ1-1; D is unresolved. The CDR3 contains 12 residues. The ends were cut back, 3 bases at V and 4 bases at J, with 6 bases in the middle. CDR3 sequence (DNA): TGTGCCAGCAGTTTGGGGAGCACTGAAGCTTTCTTT. It yields the protein CASSLGSTEAFF.

This chain connects TRBV4-3 to TRBJ2-1; no clear D gene. CDR1 and CDR2 from the germline V gene are LGHNA and YSLEER. V was cut by 1 base and J by 7 bases, with 8 bases left in between. The CDR3 is 13 residues long. The CDR3 reads CASSQVGGNEQFF. For the CDR3, the DNA is TGCGCCAGCAGCCAAGTTGGTGGGAATGAGCAGTTCTTC.

The chain uses TRBV3-1 (or the pseudogene TRBV3-2) and TRBJ1-6; D is unclear. The germline CDR1 and CDR2 sequences are LGHDT and YNNKEL (reference sequence). V was cut by 4 bases and J by 9 bases, with 13 bases left in between. The CDR3 loop spans 14 amino acids. The CDR3 sequence is CASSLANKGSPLHF. The CDR3 DNA is TGTGCCAGCAGCCTGGCGAACAAGGGTTCACCCCTCCACTTT.

This CDR3 reads CASSTPMGRVDQPQHF. DNA of the CDR3: TGTGCCAGCAGTACACCGATGGGGAGGGTTGATCAGCCCCAGCATTTT. V is TRBV28 and J is TRBJ1-5; D is unclear. Per germline, CDR1 MDHEN and CDR2 SYDVKM. The CDR3 consists of 16 residues. V was pared by 5 bases and J by 5 bases, with 19 bases between.